Listed below are T cell receptor beta chains from one sample, sequenced in a study of Ad26.COV2.S vaccination and SARS-CoV-2 variants. Data came from immunoSEQ multiplex PCR; TCRdb stores just in-frame clones and leaves some out. The sample records about 680,000 clones, around 89% being singletons. The specimen comprised peripheral blood, sampled in a trial of Ad26.COV2.S vaccine versus placebo. Receptors were obtained from a person aged 18-60 years who received the Ad26.COV2.S COVID-19 vaccine or a placebo. Both conserved end residues are part of each CDR3.

J gene | V gene | CDR3 protein
TRBJ1-6 | TRBV2 | CASSPPWDRNSPLHF
TRBJ2-5 | TRBV27 | CATRLAGEETQYF
TRBJ2-7 | TRBV5-1 | CASSLEGLTSYEQYF
TRBJ1-2 | TRBV24-1 | CATSDQQGGYGYTF
TRBJ1-6 | TRBV27 | CASSFHRDSVPYNSPLHF
TRBJ1-2 | TRBV19 | CASTPRTGYYGYTF
TRBJ1-2 | TRBV9 | CASSSARGTYGYTF
TRBJ2-4 | TRBV7-9 | CASRLQGADIQYF
TRBJ2-3 | TRBV6-4 | CASSDSLRGGRALDTQYF
TRBJ2-5 | TRBV30 | CAWTRRGVEETQYF
TRBJ1-5 | TRBV6-5 | CASSYGREADQPQHF
TRBJ2-7 | TRBV10-1 | CASSESGRGYEQYF
TRBJ1-3 | TRBV2 | CASRGRAIGNTIYF
TRBJ2-3 | TRBV5-1 | CASSLVRLAATEGTDTQYF
TRBJ2-3 | TRBV11-2 | CASSLNSMGSDTQYF
TRBJ2-3 | TRBV9 | CASSVGLQRDTQYF
TRBJ2-7 | TRBV18 | CASSPSVYEQYF
TRBJ1-5 | TRBV19 | CASTPMNRGSQPQHF
TRBJ1-2 | TRBV7-2 | CASSPNPGTVYGYTF
TRBJ2-2 | TRBV4-3 | CASRNGGNTGELFF
TRBJ1-1 | TRBV15 | CATSREGGPAGAFF
TRBJ2-2 | TRBV19 | CASSIGLLNTGELFF
TRBJ1-1 | TRBV21-1 | CASSVRDRPFEAFF
TRBJ2-3 | TRBV7-3 | CASKQGGGTDTQYF
TRBJ2-7 | TRBV19 | CASSIGGVGEQYF
TRBJ2-5 | TRBV11-2 | CASSPGVRGETQYF
TRBJ1-3 | TRBV19 | CASSGRAFSGNTIYF
TRBJ2-7 | TRBV7-6 | CASSMARDRLREQYF
TRBJ2-1 | TRBV27 | CASSLFLGKVNNEQFF
TRBJ2-5 | TRBV3-1/TRBV3-2 | CASGAAGGIKETQYF
TRBJ2-3 | TRBV11-2 | CASSYDQPQDTQYF
TRBJ2-3 | TRBV6-1 | CASSEIGPTQYF
TRBJ2-2 | TRBV18 | CASSPMRAPGELFF
TRBJ2-1 | TRBV7-3 | CASSLTSSRDPRDNEQFF
TRBJ2-7 | TRBV30 | CAWSVQGGRGTYEQYF
TRBJ2-1 | TRBV2 | CASSQDRSSYNEQFF
TRBJ1-3 | TRBV12-3/TRBV12-4 | CASTPRLGNTIYF
TRBJ2-7 | TRBV6-5 | CASSRTSTGEQYF
TRBJ1-2 | TRBV27 | CASSPQGGSYGYTF
TRBJ2-3 | TRBV20-1 | CSALRGDTQYF
TRBJ1-2 | TRBV29-1 | CSVVTGGYGYTF
TRBJ2-3 | TRBV10-3 | CAITRGGGVDTQYF
TRBJ2-1 | TRBV25-1 | CASISYDEQFF
TRBJ2-3 | TRBV7-9 | CASSAGAIGTDTQYF
TRBJ2-2 | TRBV18 | CASSPLLAGRVSNTGELFF